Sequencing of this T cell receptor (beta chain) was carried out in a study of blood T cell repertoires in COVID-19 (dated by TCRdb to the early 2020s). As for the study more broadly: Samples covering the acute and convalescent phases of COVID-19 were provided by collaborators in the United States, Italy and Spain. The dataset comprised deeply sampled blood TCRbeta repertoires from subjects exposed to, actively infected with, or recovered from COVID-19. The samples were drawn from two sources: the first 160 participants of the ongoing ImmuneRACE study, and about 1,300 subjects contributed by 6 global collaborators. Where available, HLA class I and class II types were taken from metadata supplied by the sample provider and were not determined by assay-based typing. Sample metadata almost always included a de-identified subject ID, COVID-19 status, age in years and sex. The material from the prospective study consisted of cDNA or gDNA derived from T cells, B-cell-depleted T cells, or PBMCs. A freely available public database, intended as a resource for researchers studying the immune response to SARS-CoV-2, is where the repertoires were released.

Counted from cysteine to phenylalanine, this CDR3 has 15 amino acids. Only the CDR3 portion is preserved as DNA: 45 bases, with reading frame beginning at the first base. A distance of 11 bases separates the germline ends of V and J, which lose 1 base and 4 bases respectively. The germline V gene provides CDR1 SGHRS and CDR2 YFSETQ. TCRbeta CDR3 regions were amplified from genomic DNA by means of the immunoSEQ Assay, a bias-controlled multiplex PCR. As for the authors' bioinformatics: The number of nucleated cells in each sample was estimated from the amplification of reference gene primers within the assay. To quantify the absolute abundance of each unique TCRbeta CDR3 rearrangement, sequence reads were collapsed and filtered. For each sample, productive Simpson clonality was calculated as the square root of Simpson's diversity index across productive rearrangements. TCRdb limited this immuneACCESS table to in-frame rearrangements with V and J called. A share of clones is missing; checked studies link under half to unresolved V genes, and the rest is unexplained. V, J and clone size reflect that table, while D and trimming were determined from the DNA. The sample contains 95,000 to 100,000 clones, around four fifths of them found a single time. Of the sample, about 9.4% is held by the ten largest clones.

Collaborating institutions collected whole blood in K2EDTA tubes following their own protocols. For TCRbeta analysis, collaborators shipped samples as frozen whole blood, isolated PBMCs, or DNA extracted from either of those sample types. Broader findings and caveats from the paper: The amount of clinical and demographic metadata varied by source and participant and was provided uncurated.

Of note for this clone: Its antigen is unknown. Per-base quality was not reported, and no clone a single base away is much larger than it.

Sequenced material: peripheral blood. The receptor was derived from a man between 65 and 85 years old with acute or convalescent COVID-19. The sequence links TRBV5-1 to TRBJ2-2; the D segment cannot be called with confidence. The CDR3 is CASSLPGSGTGELFF. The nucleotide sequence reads TGCGCCAGCAGCTTGCCGGGTTCTGGCACCGGGGAGCTGTTTTTT.